The 29 T cell receptor beta chains below come from one sample, sequenced in a study of OX40 agonist ivuxolimab in advanced cancers. The assay was immunoSEQ multiplex PCR, and TCRdb's table has in-frame clones only and misses some. The table has around 26,000 clones, approximately 85% seen once. Sequenced here: CD4+ or CD8+ T cells sorted from blood, sampled in a trial of the OX40 agonist ivuxolimab. The receptor source for this set is an adult with an advanced solid tumor such as melanoma, head and neck, liver or kidney cancer.

The gene calls are TRBV4-1 and TRBJ2-1; 7 positions agree with TRBD1. Germline V gene lookup returns CDR1 MGHRA and CDR2 YSYEKL. The V segment lost 2 bases and the J segment 3 bases; nucleotides outside the gene matches: 7. The CDR3 loop spans 16 amino acids. The CDR3 region has the DNA TGCGCCAGCAGCCAAAGGGACAGAGACTACTACAATGAGCAGTTCTTC. Protein: CASSQRDRDYYNEQFF.

The chain is built from TRBV6-1 and TRBJ2-7; no reliable D call. Trimming stripped 7 bases from V and 0 bases from J, with 10 bases between. The CDR3 extends over 13 amino acids. Germline V CDR1 and CDR2: MNHNS, SASEGT. For the CDR3, the DNA is TGTGCCAGCATCAGTGGGCTCTCCTACGAGCAGTACTTC. Translating it yields CASISGLSYEQYF.

This clone was seen a few times. Other DNA sequences in the sample encode the same CDR3. The chain recombines TRBV13 with TRBJ1-3; D is unresolved. V gave up 5 bases and J gave up 1 base, with 12 bases separating them. There are 15 residues in the CDR3. From germline, CDR1 is PRHDT and CDR2 FYEKMQ (reference sequence). The chain's CDR3 is CASSEEGSSGNTIYF. CDR3 coding DNA: TGTGCCAGCAGCGAGGAGGGCAGTTCTGGAAACACCATATATTTT.

The table lists this clone with a count of one. The chain couples TRBV6-4 to TRBJ2-1; possibly TRBD1 or TRBD2 for D (5 bases each). Trimming cost V 6 bases and J 1 base, with 16 bases left between them. The germline V gene encodes CDR1 MRHNA and CDR2 SNTAGT. This CDR3 has 16 amino acids. In nucleotides, the CDR3 is TGTGCCAGCAGCCCCCGGGACGGGCTTTCCTACAATGAGCAGTTCTTC. Amino acids: CASSPRDGLSYNEQFF.

The rearrangement links TRBV11-2 to TRBJ2-3; D remains unclear. Trimming took off 2 bases at V and 2 bases at J, with 11 bases between the two ends. The CDR3 is 15 amino acids. Germline lookup yields CDR1 SGHAT and CDR2 FQNNGV. The CDR3 loop is CASSLFPDPTDTQYF. In nucleotides, the CDR3 is TGTGCCAGCAGCTTATTCCCTGACCCCACAGATACGCAGTATTTT.

The V gene is TRBV19, the J gene TRBJ2-7, with D possibly called TRBD1 or TRBD2 (5 bases each). The germline V gene has CDR1 LNHDA and CDR2 SQIVND (reference sequence). CDR3 size: 14 residues. V lost 5 bases and J 7 bases, leaving 18 bases between the germline ends. In DNA form, the CDR3 reads TGTGCCAGTAGTTCCGGGGCCTCCTTGGGGGAGCAGTACTTC. Its translation is CASSSGASLGEQYF.

The chain uses TRBV11-1 and TRBJ2-2; no reliable D call. CDR1 is SGHAT, CDR2 FQDESV, per germline (reference sequence). The CDR3 contains 19 residues. Trimming stripped 7 bases from V and 5 bases from J, with 29 bases between. The CDR3 DNA is TGTGCCAGCACCCTTTACGGATACAGCGAAATTGGGCGGACCGGGGAGCTGTTTTTT. Protein: CASTLYGYSEIGRTGELFF.

The chain carries TRBV29-1 and TRBJ2-2; possibly TRBD2 for D (6 bases). Deletions cut 4 bases from V and 3 bases from J, with 9 bases between. Germline V lookup: CDR1 SQVTM, CDR2 ANQGSEA. The CDR3 is 13 amino acids. The CDR3: CSVVGGDTGELFF. The CDR3 DNA sequence: TGCAGCGTTGTGGGGGGTGACACCGGGGAGCTGTTTTTT.

The chain couples TRBV5-4 to TRBJ2-5, with 9 nucleotides matching TRBD2. Germline loops: CDR1 SGHNT, CDR2 YYREEE (reference sequence). The CDR3 consists of 15 residues. J lost 5 bases, V lost 2 bases, and 7 bases had no gene match. The CDR3 DNA sequence: TGTGCCAGCAGCTTTCTCAGCGGGGGGAAGGAGACCCAGTACTTC. Protein sequence: CASSFLSGGKETQYF.

The rearrangement joins TRBV29-1 to TRBJ1-5; D is undetermined. Germline-derived CDR1 and CDR2 are SQVTM and ANQGSEA. CDR3 length: 13 amino acids. Trimming left V 1 base short and J 3 bases short, with 7 bases between. CDR3 in amino acids: CSVEVGLNQPQHF. CDR3 nucleotide sequence: TGCAGCGTTGAAGTCGGTCTCAATCAGCCCCAGCATTTT.

V and J are TRBV7-9 and TRBJ1-1, with D possibly matching TRBD1 (6 bases). The CDR3 is 15 amino acids. The germline V and J ends were trimmed by 5 bases and 5 bases, with 18 bases remaining between them. CDR1 is SEHNR, CDR2 FQNEAQ, per germline (reference sequence). The CDR3 DNA is TGTGCCAGCAGCGACTCGGGCCTAGGGGGGACTGAAGCTTTCTTT. Protein: CASSDSGLGGTEAFF.

This clone was recorded only once. This rearrangement joins TRBV19 to TRBJ1-1; no reliable D call. V gave up 5 bases and J gave up 4 bases, with 8 bases separating them. CDR3 length: 12 amino acids. CDR1 is LNHDA, CDR2 SQIVND, per germline (reference sequence). The CDR3: CASSSWGTEAFF. The CDR3 nucleotides are TGTGCCAGTAGTTCATGGGGCACTGAAGCTTTCTTT.

The chain combines TRBV4-2 with TRBJ2-1, with 16 positions matching TRBD2. The CDR3 runs to 17 residues. J gave up 0 bases and V 7 bases, and 3 bases lay outside the gene matches. Looked up from germline, CDR1 is LGHNA and CDR2 is YNFKEQ. CDR3 in DNA: TGTGCCAGCACGGGACTAGCGGGGGGGACCTCCTACAATGAGCAGTTCTTC. Amino acid sequence: CASTGLAGGTSYNEQFF.

This clone was seen once. The V gene is TRBV28, the J gene TRBJ1-5; D perhaps matches TRBD1 (6 bases). Trimming removed 6 bases at V and 3 bases at J, with 18 bases between. The CDR3 totals 16 residues. Germline values: CDR1 MDHEN, CDR2 SYDVKM. The CDR3 reads CASRMWGGQSNQPQHF. CDR3 nucleotide sequence: TGTGCCAGCAGAATGTGGGGGGGGCAGTCCAATCAGCCCCAGCATTTT.

This clone is termed medium-sized. This chain uses TRBV4-1 with TRBJ1-1, with a tentative D call TRBD1 (6 bases). Looked up from germline, CDR1 is MGHRA and CDR2 is YSYEKL. V was shortened by 3 bases and J by 1 base, with 9 bases between the two germline ends. CDR3 length equals 14 residues. The CDR3 coding sequence is TGCGCCAGCAGCCAGGACAGCCAGAACACTGAAGCTTTCTTT. Its translation: CASSQDSQNTEAFF.

This chain uses TRBV7-9 with TRBJ1-2; D remains unclear. V lost 3 bases to trimming and J lost 6 bases, with 11 bases between them. Germline V gene lookup returns CDR1 SEHNR and CDR2 FQNEAQ (reference sequence). There are 13 residues in the CDR3. This chain's CDR3 is CASSFGEANGYTF. In DNA form, the CDR3 reads TGTGCCAGCAGCTTCGGTGAGGCGAATGGCTACACCTTC.

This clone is labeled medium-sized. This sequence joins TRBV28 and TRBJ2-1, with D possibly TRBD1 on 6 matching bases. Per the germline V gene, CDR1 is MDHEN and CDR2 is SYDVKM. Trimming left V 6 bases short and J 9 bases short, with 12 bases between. The CDR3 runs 12 residues. CDR3 bases: TGTGCCAGCAGCCTAGACAGGCGTGAGCAGTTCTTC. This translates into CASSLDRREQFF.

The gene calls are TRBV9 and TRBJ2-2; the match to TRBD1 covers 12 bases. The CDR3 sequence is 16 residues long. J gave up 3 bases and V 3 bases, and 3 bases lay outside the gene matches. Germline V lookup: CDR1 SGDLS, CDR2 YYNGEE. CDR3 protein: CASSEWDRGHTGELFF. The CDR3 DNA is TGTGCCAGCAGCGAGTGGGACAGGGGGCACACCGGGGAGCTGTTTTTT.

In nucleotides, the CDR3 is TGCGCCAGCAGCTTGGAGGGGACTGAGCAGTTCTTC. Protein: CASSLEGTEQFF. This sequence joins TRBV5-1 and TRBJ2-1; D might be TRBD1 or TRBD2, each matching 5 bases. Germline CDR1 and CDR2: SGHRS and YFSETQ. The CDR3 is 12 residues long. V lost 0 bases and J 9 bases, leaving 7 bases between the germline ends.

This clone turned up a few times. Different DNA sequences within this sample yield the same CDR3. The J gene is TRBJ2-6, the V gene TRBV30, with 7 nucleotides matching TRBD2. Losses at the gene ends were 5 bases for V and 3 bases for J; bases not matched to a gene: 4. The CDR3 has 14 amino acids. Looked up from germline, CDR1 is GTSNPN and CDR2 is SVGIG (reference sequence). CDR3 bases: TGTGCCTGGGGGGAGGGTGTTGGGGCCAACGTCCTGACTTTC. Protein: CAWGEGVGANVLTF.

CDR3 residues: CASSVGRRVDGYTF. CDR3 DNA: TGTGCCAGCAGCGTAGGCAGGCGTGTTGATGGCTACACCTTC. The rearrangement uses TRBV9 and TRBJ1-2; no clear D gene. Germline assignment: CDR1 SGDLS and CDR2 YYNGEE. This CDR3 comprises 14 residues. V lost 0 bases to trimming and J lost 6 bases, with 12 bases between them.

This clone showed up just a few times. The V and J genes are TRBV28 and TRBJ1-2; a weak D match, TRBD1 (6 bases). Between the trimmed V and J ends, which lost 2 bases and 4 bases, there was a span of 11 bases. The CDR3 extends over 14 amino acids. Germline V gene sequence: CDR1 MDHEN, CDR2 SYDVKM. CDR3 residues: CASSLRSGAYGYTF. The CDR3 region has the DNA TGTGCCAGCAGTTTAAGGTCGGGGGCCTATGGCTACACCTTC.

V gene TRBV4-1 combines with J gene TRBJ1-5; D gene uncertain. The CDR3 totals 15 residues. Germline values: CDR1 MGHRA, CDR2 YSYEKL. The V end was cut by 0 bases, the J end by 6 bases, with 12 bases between. The CDR3 is CASSQDGRFGQPQHF. CDR3 coding DNA: TGCGCCAGCAGCCAAGACGGGAGGTTTGGTCAGCCCCAGCATTTT.

The rearrangement links TRBV4-3 to TRBJ2-5; 10 nucleotides align to TRBD2. J gave up 1 base and V 1 base, and 3 bases lay outside the gene matches. The CDR3 length is 16 residues. Germline V gene lookup returns CDR1 LGHNA and CDR2 YSLEER. The CDR3 DNA reads TGCGCCAGCAGCCAAGTTCAGCGGGGGGGCCAAGAGACCCAGTACTTC. This sequence encodes CASSQVQRGGQETQYF.

This clone was seen only once. The chain is built from TRBV7-2 and TRBJ1-5; D call uncertain. The germline CDR1 and CDR2 sequences are SGHTA and FQGNSA. The CDR3 has 16 amino acids. Trimming removed 5 bases at V and 4 bases at J, with 18 bases between. The CDR3 spells CASSPGTQGGNQPQHF. The CDR3 nucleotides read TGTGCCAGCAGCCCGGGTACCCAAGGAGGTAATCAGCCCCAGCATTTT.

V usage is TRBV28 and J usage is TRBJ2-2, with D hard to call. This CDR3 comprises 13 residues. Per the germline V gene, CDR1 is MDHEN and CDR2 is SYDVKM. The V gene lost 3 bases and the J gene lost 4 bases, with 6 bases spanning the gap. In DNA, the CDR3 is TGTGCCAGCAGTTTCCGAGTCACCGGGGAGCTGTTTTTT. This codes for CASSFRVTGELFF.

The CDR3 loop reads CASSIVDGDEQYF. CDR3 DNA: TGTGCCAGTAGTATAGTCGATGGGGACGAGCAGTACTTC. V and J are TRBV19 and TRBJ2-7; the D is unclear. V was pared by 1 base and J by 5 bases, with 9 bases between. CDR1 is LNHDA, CDR2 SQIVND, per germline (reference sequence). CDR3 length: 13 amino acids.

V usage is TRBV9 and J usage is TRBJ1-1, with 7 bases fitting TRBD1. The CDR3 is made up of 15 amino acids. CDR1 SGDLS and CDR2 YYNGEE come from the germline V gene. V lost 9 bases, J lost 5 bases, and 16 bases stayed unmatched. CDR3 sequence (DNA): TGTGCCACCTCTGATATGCGACAGGGTTTGACTGAAGCTTTCTTT. Amino acids: CATSDMRQGLTEAFF. Full variable domain (rest looked up from reference TRBV9 and TRBJ1-1): DSGVTQTPKHLITATGQRVTLRCSPRSGDLSVYWYQQSLDQGLQFLIQYYNGEERAKGNILERFSAQQFPDLHSELNLSSLELGDSALYFCATSDMRQGLTEAFFGQGTRLTVV.

V gene TRBV4-3 combines with J gene TRBJ2-7, with 8 bases identical to TRBD2. There are 16 residues in the CDR3. The J segment lost 4 bases and the V segment lost 0 bases, leaving 8 bases of the junction unmatched. Germline V CDR1 and CDR2: LGHNA, YSLEER. Here the CDR3 reads CASSQEWGKREYEQYF. Here the CDR3 DNA reads TGCGCCAGCAGCCAAGAATGGGGGAAGCGGGAGTACGAGCAGTACTTC.